These T cell receptor beta chains were read from a single sample in a study of OX40 agonist ivuxolimab in advanced cancers. Profiling relied on immunoSEQ multiplex PCR, and the TCRdb table lists in-frame clones only, not all of them. Counted here are about 31,000 clones, 70% to 90% occurring once; the ten biggest clones make up approximately 31%. This specimen consisted of CD4+ or CD8+ T cells sorted from blood, obtained in a trial of the OX40 agonist ivuxolimab. These receptors all stem from an adult with an advanced solid tumor such as melanoma, head and neck, liver or kidney cancer. The CDR3 runs from the conserved cysteine through the conserved F or W.

V gene	J gene	CDR3 protein
TRBV5-6	TRBJ2-1	CASSLGDPEQFF
TRBV6-6	TRBJ2-1	CASSKRQAYNEQFF
TRBV6-5	TRBJ2-7	CASSYSFSGRVYEQYF
TRBV6-1	TRBJ2-7	CASSEGVTSVTYEQYF
TRBV4-3	TRBJ2-3	CASSQESPRENPDTQYF
TRBV13	TRBJ2-7	CASSLRGMHEQYF
TRBV5-5	TRBJ1-3	CASSLETGSGNTIYF
TRBV11-2	TRBJ1-1	CASSSTGDTEAFF
TRBV6-1	TRBJ2-1	CASSGSGGHNEQFF
TRBV12-5	TRBJ2-3	CASGPERTDTQYF
TRBV6-5	TRBJ2-3	CASSYSGTDTQYF
TRBV6-1	TRBJ2-7	CASSDLFYEQYF
TRBV7-9	TRBJ1-5	CASSFVGTGGNQPQHF
TRBV10-2	TRBJ2-1	CASYGRGANNEQFF
TRBV7-9	TRBJ2-1	CASSPPGGLGNEQFF
TRBV4-1	TRBJ2-2	CASSQDHGAGNTGELFF
TRBV11-2	TRBJ2-7	CASSLWAGAGEQYF
TRBV30	TRBJ1-1	CAWSPQQGRNTEAFF
TRBV6-5	TRBJ2-2	CASSTPGGELFF
TRBV6-1	TRBJ2-4	CASSDRIENIQYF
TRBV29-1	TRBJ2-1	CSADSGNEQFF
TRBV27	TRBJ2-7	CASSLGLPLYEQYF
TRBV30	TRBJ2-7	CAWSGVTSRDYEQYF
TRBV5-4	TRBJ2-7	CASSPGRGSGYEQYF
TRBV7-8	TRBJ1-1	CASSAGSMNTEAFF
TRBV6-5	TRBJ1-1	CASSPTGGWGEAFF
TRBV7-9	TRBJ1-1	CASRGPRQGLSSMNTEAFF
TRBV6-5	TRBJ2-1	CASSAGTPRDEQFF
TRBV27	TRBJ2-3	CASSLSRPDTQYF
TRBV4-3	TRBJ2-5	CASSRTEWETQYF
TRBV9	TRBJ2-1	CASSVEGEQQFF
TRBV6-5	TRBJ2-7	CASSYGVGLTYEQYF
TRBV28	TRBJ1-5	CASSLGGQVYQPQHF
TRBV27	TRBJ2-1	CASSLTGFNEQFF
TRBV19	TRBJ2-2	CASSATRTSGARRELFF
TRBV5-8	TRBJ1-5	CASSSRQGPISESGQPQHF
TRBV28	TRBJ2-5	CASSLSIGGRGETQYF
TRBV11-2	TRBJ2-7	CASSLGTGIYEQYF
TRBV27	TRBJ2-1	CASSFKRNHNEQFF
TRBV4-2	TRBJ2-3	CASAEGRASTDTQYF
TRBV5-1	TRBJ2-5	CASSLARGLQETQYF
TRBV13	TRBJ2-2	CASSFGTGELFF
TRBV12-5	TRBJ2-7	CASGLTATGGNEGTSRYF
TRBV7-9	TRBJ2-1	CASSSGNEQFF
TRBV11-2	TRBJ2-7	CASSLGTRGYEQYF
TRBV27	TRBJ2-7	CASSLLFSGNHYEQYF
TRBV7-8	TRBJ2-5	CASSSRTGGSETQYF
TRBV27	TRBJ2-2	CASSLLDRMGTGELFF
TRBV19	TRBJ1-4	CASSKVTGRKNEKLFF
TRBV4-1	TRBJ1-1	CASSQLSAGNTEAFF
TRBV28	TRBJ2-3	CASSALAGVSSDTQYF
TRBV29-1	TRBJ1-6	CSARGKDSHSPLHF
TRBV28	TRBJ2-5	CASSYGLETQYF
TRBV25-1	TRBJ2-1	CASSQGAAYNEQFF
TRBV5-1	TRBJ2-7	CASSDGDRGLREQYF